This passage covers 11 T cell receptor beta chains from one sample sequenced in a study of cytomegalovirus exposure and HLA in healthy donors. Use of 60 Vbeta and 13 Jbeta primers characterized the PCR. Using immunoSEQ multiplex PCR, the repertoire was profiled, and TCRdb retains in-frame clones only, with some absent. The repertoire holds 85,000 to 95,000 clones, with 7.5% to 8.5% as singletons. The source material was PBMCs. These TCRs come from a man between 45 and 60 years old in good health and CMV-seronegative.

This clone appeared a few times. This sequence joins TRBV7-9 and TRBJ2-5; 7 bases are shared with TRBD2. With 7 bases clipped from V and 2 bases from J, the junction kept 4 bases outside the gene matches. CDR3 size: 13 residues. The germline gives CDR1 SEHNR, CDR2 FQNEAQ (reference sequence). The CDR3 DNA reads as TGTGCCAGCACCGGGGGGAATCAAGAGACCCAGTACTTC. Amino acid sequence: CASTGGNQETQYF.

The V and J genes are TRBV7-9 and TRBJ1-6; D ambiguous. V lost 5 bases and J lost 9, with 14 bases in between. The V gene's germline CDR1 is SEHNR and CDR2 FQNEAQ (reference sequence). The CDR3 sequence is 14 residues long. CDR3 protein: CASSPLYGSSPLHF. In DNA form, the CDR3 reads TGTGCCAGCAGCCCCCTTTATGGGAGTTCACCCCTCCACTTT.

The CDR3 sequence is CASSGTGFYGYTF. Written as DNA, the CDR3 is TGTGCCAGCTCCGGGACAGGGTTCTATGGCTACACCTTC. The chain links TRBV19 to TRBJ1-2; 9 nucleotides agree with TRBD1. Germline V gives CDR1 LNHDA, CDR2 SQIVND (reference sequence). Trimming cost V 9 bases and J 4 bases; bases outside gene matches: 6. This CDR3 has 13 amino acids.

This clone has just a few counts. V is TRBV6-5 and J is TRBJ2-7, with TRBD1 as a possible D gene (5 bases). Germline CDR1 MNHEY, CDR2 SVGAGI. CDR3 length equals 13 residues. V was trimmed by 0 bases and J by 3 bases, leaving 6 bases between them. CDR3 nucleotide sequence: TGTGCCAGCAGTTACTCAGACAGCTACGAGCAGTACTTC. Amino acid sequence: CASSYSDSYEQYF.

This clone was seen more than once but under ten times. V is TRBV6-5 and J is TRBJ1-1; 9 bases are a match to TRBD1. V gave up 1 base and J gave up 2 bases; unmatched junction bases: 2. The CDR3 totals 15 residues. Germline V gene data show CDR1 as MNHEY and CDR2 as SVGAGI. The chain's CDR3 is CASSYWTGVNTEAFF. The CDR3 nucleotides are TGTGCCAGCAGTTACTGGACAGGGGTTAACACTGAAGCTTTCTTT.

V is TRBV7-2 and J is TRBJ2-3; D is ambiguous. The CDR3 consists of 13 residues. Trimming took off 3 bases at V and 6 bases at J, with 10 bases between the two ends. CDR1 is SGHTA, CDR2 FQGNSA, per germline. As DNA, the CDR3 is TGTGCCAGCAGCTTCCCGTCTAGGGATACGCAGTATTTT. Its protein is CASSFPSRDTQYF.

This sequence joins TRBV11-3 and TRBJ2-1; 7 bases agree with TRBD1. V was pared by 5 bases and J by 10 bases, with 8 bases of the junction left unmatched. The CDR3 spans 13 residues. CDR1 is SGHNT and CDR2 is YENEEA in the germline V gene. This CDR3 reads CASSARQGLEQFF. The CDR3 coding sequence is TGTGCCAGCAGCGCCCGACAGGGTTTGGAGCAGTTCTTC.

This clone turned up a few times. V is TRBV6-5 and J is TRBJ2-7; D unclear. CDR3 length: 14 amino acids. CDR1 is MNHEY, CDR2 SVGAGI, per germline. V lost 6 bases and J lost 1, with 13 bases in between. CDR3 loop: CASRTSYVSYEQYF. DNA for the CDR3: TGTGCCAGCAGGACATCCTACGTTTCCTACGAGCAGTACTTC.

This chain connects TRBV11-2 to TRBJ2-7; tentative D call: TRBD1 (6 bases). Germline CDR1 and CDR2: SGHAT and FQNNGV. The CDR3 length is 13 residues. V was pared by 2 bases and J by 3 bases, with 8 bases between. The CDR3 sequence is CASSLQGLYEQYF. CDR3 bases: TGTGCCAGCAGCTTACAGGGGCTCTACGAGCAGTACTTC.

The chain links TRBV28 to TRBJ2-2, with a tentative D call TRBD1 (5 bases). CDR3 size: 15 residues. Trimming shortened V by 1 base and J by 1 base, and 7 bases separated the two germline ends. CDR1 MDHEN and CDR2 SYDVKM come from the germline V gene. The CDR3 DNA reads TGTGCCAGCAGTTTATACAGGATGAACACCGGGGAGCTGTTTTTT. Translated, it gives CASSLYRMNTGELFF.

J is TRBJ2-5 and V is TRBV2; TRBD2 matches at 11 bases. The CDR3 consists of 17 residues. The trim removed 3 bases at V and 1 base at J, leaving 7 bases unmatched. Germline V gene lookup returns CDR1 SNHLY and CDR2 FYNNEI. The CDR3 sequence is CASSDGWGLAAQETQYF. DNA for the CDR3: TGTGCCAGCAGTGACGGGTGGGGACTAGCGGCCCAAGAGACCCAGTACTTC. The variable domain in full, with the rest retrieved from reference TRBV2 and TRBJ2-5, is EPEVTQTPSHQVTQMGQEVILRCVPISNHLYFYWYRQILGQKVEFLVSFYNNEISEKSEIFDDQFSVERPDGSNFTLKIRSTKLEDSAMYFCASSDGWGLAAQETQYFGPGTRLLVL.